The text below deals with one TCR beta chain. What it binds is not known. PCR primers comprised 60 Vbeta and 13 Jbeta primers. Profiled with immunoSEQ multiplex PCR; TCRdb holds only in-frame clones, not every one. The sample records roughly 130,000 clones, around 72% being singletons. This specimen belongs to a study of cytomegalovirus exposure and HLA in healthy donors. The germline V and J ends were trimmed by 5 bases and 1 base, with 14 bases remaining between them. The CDR3 is 15 amino acids. Germline V lookup: CDR1 KGHSH, CDR2 LQKENI. Study-level findings and limits: One variant, a missense change in DCLRE1C, was linked in a later analysis to TCR beta V- and J-gene trimming.

Sequenced input: PBMCs. The clonotype comes from a woman aged 40 to 50 in good health and CMV-seronegative. This chain joins TRBV18 and TRBJ1-1; perhaps TRBD1 as D (6 bases). The DNA for the CDR3 is TGTGCCAGCTCAGAATACAGGGATTCGAACACTGAAGCTTTCTTT. It codes for CASSEYRDSNTEAFF.